One T cell receptor beta chain is described in this entry. Antigen specificity is unknown. The data are from a study of T-cell memory formation after mild COVID-19. The wider study: Largely, TCR clusters stayed within a single donor.

The germline V gene encodes CDR1 MNHEY and CDR2 SVGAGI. The CDR3 is 16 amino acids. The V end was cut by 5 bases, the J end by 0 bases, with 13 bases between. TCRdb itself ran the 5' RACE reads through MiXCR, one entry per CDR3 protein. The sample lists around 160,000 distinct CDR3 sequences; more than 9% were seen once. Findings and limits, study-wide: Second-wave clones with a day 37 peak had unconfirmed SARS-CoV-2 specificity. Researchers found some responding clones in pre-infection memory, a sign that cross-reactive memory joined. The study found balanced CD4/CD8 in clones contracting day 15 to 85 and a CD4+ lean in later expanders.

The chain is built from TRBV6-5 and TRBJ2-2, with D perhaps matching TRBD2 (5 bases). Sequencing used PBMCs or a T cell subset sorted from them (not recorded which). The source is a man aged 18 to 29 who had mild COVID-19 (a few samples of this study predate the infection). Cell type and time point are not known. CDR3 DNA: TGTGCCAGCAGTCCATCCAGGCGGGCGAACACCGGGGAGCTGTTTTTT. Amino acids: CASSPSRRANTGELFF.